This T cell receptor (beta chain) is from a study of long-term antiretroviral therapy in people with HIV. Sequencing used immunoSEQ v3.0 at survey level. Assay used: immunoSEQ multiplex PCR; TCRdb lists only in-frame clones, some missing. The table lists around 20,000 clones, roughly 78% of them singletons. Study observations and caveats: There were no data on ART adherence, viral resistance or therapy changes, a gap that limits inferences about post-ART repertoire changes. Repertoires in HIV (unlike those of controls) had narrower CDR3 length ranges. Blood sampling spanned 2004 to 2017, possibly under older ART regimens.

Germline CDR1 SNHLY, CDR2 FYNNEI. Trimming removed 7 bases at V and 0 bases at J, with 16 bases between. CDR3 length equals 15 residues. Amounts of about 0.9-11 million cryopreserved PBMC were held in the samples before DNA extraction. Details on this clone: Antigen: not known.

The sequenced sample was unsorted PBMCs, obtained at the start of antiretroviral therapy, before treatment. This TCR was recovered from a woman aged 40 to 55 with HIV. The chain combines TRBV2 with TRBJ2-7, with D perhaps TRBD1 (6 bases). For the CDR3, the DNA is TGTGCCAGCAAAGAAGAGGGACAATCCTCCTACGAGCAGTACTTC. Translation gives CASKEEGQSSYEQYF.